The 10 T cell receptor beta chains given below trace back to one sample, sequenced in a study of shared clonotypes between healthy human individuals (dated by TCRdb to between 2020 and 2021). Preparation of the library involved the immunoSEQ multiplex PCR assay. TCRdb mirrors the immuneACCESS table, restricted to in-frame sequences. Some clones are absent from its copies; in checked studies, under half trace to an unresolved V gene, and the reason for the others is unknown. The sample table contains a few million clones; only one count was recorded for around nine tenths of them. The top ten clonotypes cover roughly 0.15% of the sample. Sequences were obtained from naive CD4+ T cells sorted from blood. The cell subset or site label on this specimen signifies: CD45RA+ positively selected. These receptors were taken from a man aged 18 to 35 in good health.

The V call is TRBV27, the J call TRBJ2-6; D gene unclear. Germline CDR1 MNHEY, CDR2 SMNVEV (reference sequence). The CDR3 is made up of 16 amino acids. Trimming left V 2 bases short and J 0 bases short, with 8 bases between. CDR3: CASSLARASGANVLTF. For the CDR3, the DNA is TGTGCCAGCAGTTTAGCCCGTGCCTCTGGGGCCAACGTCCTGACTTTC.

This clone was observed once. The chain carries TRBV5-1 and TRBJ2-1; 10 bases map to TRBD2. CDR3 length: 16 amino acids. V lost 0 bases, J lost 8 bases, and 8 bases stayed unmatched. Germline V gene sequence: CDR1 SGHRS, CDR2 YFSETQ. CDR3 sequence reads: CASSLALAGAVDEQFF. The CDR3 DNA reads as TGCGCCAGCAGCTTGGCCCTAGCGGGAGCAGTCGATGAGCAGTTCTTC.

The V gene is TRBV6-5, the J gene TRBJ2-7; 13 bases match TRBD2. V shed 6 bases and J 6 bases; nucleotides not matched to a gene: 5. The CDR3 has 14 amino acids. Germline assignment: CDR1 MNHEY and CDR2 SVGAGI. DNA for the CDR3: TGTGCCAGCAGCGAGACTAGCGGGAGGACCGAGCAGTACTTC. This translates into CASSETSGRTEQYF.

The chain joins TRBV30 to TRBJ2-3; D not certain. This CDR3 region has 12 residues. Germline CDR1 and CDR2: GTSNPN and SVGIG (reference sequence). V lost 4 bases and J 5 bases, leaving 10 bases between the germline ends. The CDR3 sequence: CAWNQLGDTQYF. For the CDR3, the DNA is TGTGCCTGGAATCAATTGGGAGATACGCAGTATTTT.

This chain joins TRBV7-2 and TRBJ2-2; 13 bases align to TRBD2. V was pared by 3 bases and J by 8 bases, with 6 bases of the junction left unmatched. This CDR3 comprises 16 residues. The germline V gene has CDR1 SGHTA and CDR2 FQGNSA. CDR3 protein: CASSFTSGLAGGELFF. The DNA of the CDR3 is TGTGCCAGCAGCTTTACCTCGGGACTAGCGGGAGGGGAGCTGTTTTTT.

V and J are TRBV7-2 and TRBJ1-2, with D unresolved. The CDR3 sequence is 14 residues long. Germline values: CDR1 SGHTA, CDR2 FQGNSA. V gave up 1 base and J gave up 6 bases, with 12 bases separating them. The CDR3 reads CASSLESQVHGYTF. CDR3 coding DNA: TGTGCCAGCAGCTTAGAAAGCCAGGTCCATGGCTACACCTTC.

Of note for this clone: Other DNA variants within this sample encode the same CDR3. The J gene is TRBJ1-4, the V gene TRBV7-9; no clear D. Between the trimmed V and J ends, which lost 5 bases and 7 bases, there was a span of 8 bases. Germline V gene sequence: CDR1 SEHNR, CDR2 FQNEAQ (reference sequence). This CDR3 is built from 12 residues. The CDR3 region is CASSPVGEKLFF. The CDR3 nucleotides read TGTGCCAGCAGCCCAGTCGGTGAAAAACTGTTTTTT.

The chain has TRBV18 and TRBJ2-5; D is perhaps TRBD2 (6 bases). Deletions cut 5 bases from V and 2 bases from J, with 9 bases between. Germline V CDR1 and CDR2: KGHSH, LQKENI. The CDR3 sequence is 13 residues long. CDR3 residues: CASSLLAQETQYF. As DNA, the CDR3 is TGTGCCAGCTCATTACTAGCTCAAGAGACCCAGTACTTC. Using reference TRBV18 and TRBJ2-5 for the parts outside the CDR3, the full variable domain is NAGVMQNPRHLVRRRGQEARLRCSPMKGHSHVYWYRQLPEEGLKFMVYLQKENIIDESGMPKERFSAEFPKEGPSILRIQQVVRGDSAAYFCASSLLAQETQYFGPGTRLLVL.

The rearrangement joins TRBV11-3 to TRBJ2-2; D not resolved. The CDR3 has 14 amino acids. Between the trimmed V and J ends, which lost 2 bases and 3 bases, there was a span of 7 bases. CDR1 and CDR2 from the germline V gene are SGHNT and YENEEA. CDR3 residues: CASSLMKHTGELFF. In DNA form, the CDR3 reads TGTGCCAGCAGCTTAATGAAGCACACCGGGGAGCTGTTTTTT.

The chain links TRBV2 to TRBJ2-7, with TRBD1 matching over 7 bases. Germline CDR1 is SNHLY and CDR2 is FYNNEI. The CDR3 covers 15 residues. Unmatched junction bases numbered 10, after V lost 8 bases and J lost 0 bases. The CDR3: CASDSGAGGSYEQYF. For the CDR3, the DNA is TGTGCCAGCGATTCAGGCGCAGGGGGCTCCTACGAGCAGTACTTC. Full variable domain (remainder filled in from reference TRBV2 and TRBJ2-7): EPEVTQTPSHQVTQMGQEVILRCVPISNHLYFYWYRQILGQKVEFLVSFYNNEISEKSEIFDDQFSVERPDGSNFTLKIRSTKLEDSAMYFCASDSGAGGSYEQYFGPGTRLTVT.